This T cell receptor beta chain was sequenced in a study of cytotoxic CD8 clonotypes in ibrutinib-treated CLL. Overall study: After treatment lasting a median roughly 13 months, range 6 to 36, response samples were collected.

V was trimmed by 10 bases and J by 5 bases, leaving 20 bases between them. Looked up from germline, CDR1 is MNHEY and CDR2 is SMNVEV (reference sequence). CDR3 length: 14 amino acids. Here immunoSEQ multiplex PCR was the method, and the copy in TCRdb shows in-frame clones only, minus some. Of 70,000 to 80,000 clones detected, about 84% appear once; the ten largest clones hold more than 7.5%. This receptor was taken from a human donor with chronic lymphocytic leukemia. Sequencing used PBMCs, obtained at disease progression, from a patient treated with ibrutinib. The genes are TRBV27 and TRBJ1-1; D unclear. The DNA for the CDR3 is TGTGCCACCCAACCGGGGTGGATTGCGACTGAAGCTTTCTTT. Its translation: CATQPGWIATEAFF.